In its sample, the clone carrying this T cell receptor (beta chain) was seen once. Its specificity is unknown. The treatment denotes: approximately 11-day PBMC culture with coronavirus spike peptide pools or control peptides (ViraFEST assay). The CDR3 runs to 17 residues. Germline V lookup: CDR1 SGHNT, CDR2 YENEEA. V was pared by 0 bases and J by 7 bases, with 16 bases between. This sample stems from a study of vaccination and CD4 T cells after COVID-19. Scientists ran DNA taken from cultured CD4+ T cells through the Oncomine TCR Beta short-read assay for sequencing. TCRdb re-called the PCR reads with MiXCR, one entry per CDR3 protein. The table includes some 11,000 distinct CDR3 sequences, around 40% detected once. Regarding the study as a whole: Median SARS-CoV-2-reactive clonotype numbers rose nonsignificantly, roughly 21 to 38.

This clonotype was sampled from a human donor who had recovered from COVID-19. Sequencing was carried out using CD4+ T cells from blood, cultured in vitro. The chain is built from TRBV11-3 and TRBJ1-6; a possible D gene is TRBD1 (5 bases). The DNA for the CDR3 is TGTGCCAGCAGCTTAGATCGTTGGGACTTAGAGAATTCACCCCTCCACTTT. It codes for CASSLDRWDLENSPLHF. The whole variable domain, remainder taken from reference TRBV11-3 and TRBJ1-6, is EAGVVQSPRYKIIEKKQPVAFWCNPISGHNTLYWYLQNLGQGPELLIRYENEEAVDDSQLPKDRFSAERLKGVDSTLKIQPAELGDSAVYLCASSLDRWDLENSPLHFGNGTRLTVT.